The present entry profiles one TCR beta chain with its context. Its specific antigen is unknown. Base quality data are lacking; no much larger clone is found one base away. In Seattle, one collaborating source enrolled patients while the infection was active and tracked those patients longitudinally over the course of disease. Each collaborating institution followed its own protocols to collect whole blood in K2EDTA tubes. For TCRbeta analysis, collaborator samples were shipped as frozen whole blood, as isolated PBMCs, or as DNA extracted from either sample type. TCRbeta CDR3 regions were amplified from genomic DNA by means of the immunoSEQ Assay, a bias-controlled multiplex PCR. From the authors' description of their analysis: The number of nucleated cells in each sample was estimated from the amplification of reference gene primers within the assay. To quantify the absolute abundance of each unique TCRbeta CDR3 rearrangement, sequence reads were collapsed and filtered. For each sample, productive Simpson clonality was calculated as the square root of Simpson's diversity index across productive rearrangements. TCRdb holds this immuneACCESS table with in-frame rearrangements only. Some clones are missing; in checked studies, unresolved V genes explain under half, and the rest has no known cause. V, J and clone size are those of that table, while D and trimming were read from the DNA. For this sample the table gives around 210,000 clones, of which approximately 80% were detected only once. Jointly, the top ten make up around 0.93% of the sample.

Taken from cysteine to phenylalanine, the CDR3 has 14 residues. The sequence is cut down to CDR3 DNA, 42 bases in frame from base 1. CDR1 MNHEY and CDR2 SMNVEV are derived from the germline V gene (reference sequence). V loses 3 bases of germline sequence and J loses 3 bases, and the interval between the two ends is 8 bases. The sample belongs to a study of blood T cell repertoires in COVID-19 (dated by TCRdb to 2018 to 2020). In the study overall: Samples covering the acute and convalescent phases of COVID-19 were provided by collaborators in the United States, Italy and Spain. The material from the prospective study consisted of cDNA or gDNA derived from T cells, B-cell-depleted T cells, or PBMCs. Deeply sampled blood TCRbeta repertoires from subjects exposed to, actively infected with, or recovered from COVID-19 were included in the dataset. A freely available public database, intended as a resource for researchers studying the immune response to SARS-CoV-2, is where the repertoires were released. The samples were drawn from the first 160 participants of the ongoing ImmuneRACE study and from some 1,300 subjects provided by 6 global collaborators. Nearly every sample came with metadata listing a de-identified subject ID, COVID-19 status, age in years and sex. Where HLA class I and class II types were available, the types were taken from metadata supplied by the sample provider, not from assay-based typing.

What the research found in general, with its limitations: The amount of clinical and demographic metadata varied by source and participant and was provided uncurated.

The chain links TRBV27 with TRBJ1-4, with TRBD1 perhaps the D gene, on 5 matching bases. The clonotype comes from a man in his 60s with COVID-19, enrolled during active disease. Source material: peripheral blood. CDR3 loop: CASSFRVPNEKLFF. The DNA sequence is TGTGCCAGCAGTTTCAGGGTGCCTAATGAAAAACTGTTTTTT. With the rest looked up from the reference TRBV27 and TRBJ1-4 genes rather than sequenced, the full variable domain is EAQVTQNPRYLITVTGKKLTVTCSQNMNHEYMSWYRQDPGLGLRQIYYSMNVEVTDKGDVPEGYKVSRKEKRNFPLILESPSPNQTSLYFCASSFRVPNEKLFFGSGTQLSVL.